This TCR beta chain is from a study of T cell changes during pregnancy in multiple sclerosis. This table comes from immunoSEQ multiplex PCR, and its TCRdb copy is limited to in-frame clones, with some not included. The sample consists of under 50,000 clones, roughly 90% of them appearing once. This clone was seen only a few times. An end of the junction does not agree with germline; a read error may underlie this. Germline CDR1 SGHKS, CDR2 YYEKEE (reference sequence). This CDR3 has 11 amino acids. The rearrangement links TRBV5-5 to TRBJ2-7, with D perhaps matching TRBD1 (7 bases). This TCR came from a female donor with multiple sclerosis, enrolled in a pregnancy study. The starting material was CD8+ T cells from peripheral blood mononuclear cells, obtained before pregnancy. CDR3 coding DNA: TGTGCCAGCAGCCAAACAGGGGAGGTGGGCTTC. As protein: CASSQTGEVGF.